The clone carrying this TCR beta chain was seen only once. The data were obtained in a study of patients and donors after allogeneic stem cell transplantation. Per germline, CDR1 LGHDT and CDR2 YNNKEL (reference sequence). The V end lost 3 bases, the J end lost 8 bases, and 10 bases lay between the germline ends. The CDR3 is 12 residues long. Each CDR3 protein gets one entry after TCRdb re-called the RT-PCR reads with MiXCR. The sample lists 100,000 to 120,000 distinct CDR3 sequences, approximately 40% occurring once. The sample comprised blood, either unsorted or a sorted T cell fraction (not recorded which). The chain is built from TRBV3-1 and TRBJ1-1; maybe TRBD1 (5 bases). The sequence derives from a human donor who was either an allogeneic HSCT recipient or a stem cell or donor lymphocyte infusion donor (not recorded which). It is not recorded whose cells these are; they may come from a transplant donor. CDR3 residues: CASSHQTAEAFF. The CDR3 DNA reads as TGTGCCAGCAGCCACCAGACAGCCGAAGCTTTCTTT.